This T cell receptor (beta chain) was found in a study of blood T cell repertoires in COVID-19. On the study more broadly: Acute and convalescent COVID-19 specimens originated in the United States, Italy and Spain. The cDNA or gDNA used as material had been derived from T cells, B-cell-depleted T cells, or PBMCs.

Germline CDR1 SGHNT, CDR2 YYREEE (reference sequence). CDR3 size: 14 residues. V was clipped by 1 base and J by 6 bases, with 11 bases between them. Only in-frame clones appear in the TCRdb table, and some are missing; sequencing was by immunoSEQ multiplex PCR. The sample carries approximately 230,000 clones, 90% to 95% recorded once. Across about two dozen US areas, participants ranged in age from 18 to 89 years. Clinical history reported by participants formed the basis on which cohorts were assigned. The sequence was collected from a woman aged 18-29 years who had recovered from COVID-19. Sequences were obtained from PBMCs or T cells enriched from blood (not recorded which). V is TRBV5-4 and J is TRBJ2-1; D is possibly TRBD2 (7 bases). The CDR3 reads CASSLRGGGNEQFF. Written as DNA, the CDR3 is TGTGCCAGCAGCTTGAGGGGGGGCGGCAATGAGCAGTTCTTC. The variable domain in full, with the rest retrieved from reference TRBV5-4 and TRBJ2-1, is ETGVTQSPTHLIKTRGQQVTLRCSSQSGHNTVSWYQQALGQGPQFIFQYYREEENGRGNFPPRFSGLQFPNYSSELNVNALELDDSALYLCASSLRGGGNEQFFGPGTRLTVL.